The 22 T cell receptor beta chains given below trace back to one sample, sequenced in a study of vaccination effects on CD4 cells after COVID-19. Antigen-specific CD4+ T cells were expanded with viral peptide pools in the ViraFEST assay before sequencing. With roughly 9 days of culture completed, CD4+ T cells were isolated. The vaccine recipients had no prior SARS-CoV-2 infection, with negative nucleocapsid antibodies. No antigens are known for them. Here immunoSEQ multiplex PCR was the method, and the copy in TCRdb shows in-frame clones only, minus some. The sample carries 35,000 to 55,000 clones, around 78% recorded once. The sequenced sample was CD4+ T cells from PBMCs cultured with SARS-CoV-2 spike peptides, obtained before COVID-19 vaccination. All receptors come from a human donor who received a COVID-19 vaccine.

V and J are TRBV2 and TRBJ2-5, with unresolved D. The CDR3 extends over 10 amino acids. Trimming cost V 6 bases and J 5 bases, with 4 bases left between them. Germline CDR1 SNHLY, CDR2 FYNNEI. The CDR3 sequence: CASRMETQYF. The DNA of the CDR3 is TGTGCCAGCAGGATGGAGACCCAGTACTTC.

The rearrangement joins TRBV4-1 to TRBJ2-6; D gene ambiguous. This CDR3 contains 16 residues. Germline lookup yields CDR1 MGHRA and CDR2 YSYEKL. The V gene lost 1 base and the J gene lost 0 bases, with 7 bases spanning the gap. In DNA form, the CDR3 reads TGCGCCAGCAGCCAAGTTGGAGTCTCTGGGGCCAACGTCCTGACTTTC. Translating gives CASSQVGVSGANVLTF.

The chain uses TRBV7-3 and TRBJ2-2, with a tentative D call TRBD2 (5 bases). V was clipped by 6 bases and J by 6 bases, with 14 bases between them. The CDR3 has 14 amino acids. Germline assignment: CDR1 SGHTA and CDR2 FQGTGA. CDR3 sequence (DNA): TGTGCCAGCAGTTCTACTTACGGGGCCGGGGAGCTGTTTTTT. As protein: CASSSTYGAGELFF.

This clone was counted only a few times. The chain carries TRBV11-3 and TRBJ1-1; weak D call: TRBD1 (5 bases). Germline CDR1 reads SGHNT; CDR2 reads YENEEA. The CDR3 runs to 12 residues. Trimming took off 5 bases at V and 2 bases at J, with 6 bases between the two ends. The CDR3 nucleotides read TGTGCCAGCAGCCGGGGCAACACTGAAGCTTTCTTT. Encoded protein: CASSRGNTEAFF.

This chain's CDR3 is CASSLRGNAYNEQFF. CDR3 DNA: TGTGCCAGCAGCTTAAGGGGGAACGCCTACAATGAGCAGTTCTTC. This sequence joins TRBV7-3 and TRBJ2-1, with D perhaps assigned TRBD1 or TRBD2 (5 bases each). Trimming cost V 1 base and J 2 bases, with 9 bases left between them. CDR1 SGHTA and CDR2 FQGTGA come from the germline V gene. CDR3 length: 15 residues.

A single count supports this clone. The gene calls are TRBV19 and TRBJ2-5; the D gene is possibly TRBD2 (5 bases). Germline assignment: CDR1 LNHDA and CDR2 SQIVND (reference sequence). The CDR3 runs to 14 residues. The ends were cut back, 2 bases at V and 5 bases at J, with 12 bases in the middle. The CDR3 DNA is TGTGCCAGTAGTATAAAAGGGTCGGGGGAGACCCAGTACTTC. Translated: CASSIKGSGETQYF. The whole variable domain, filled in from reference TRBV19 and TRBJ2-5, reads DGGITQSPKYLFRKEGQNVTLSCEQNLNHDAMYWYRQDPGQGLRLIYYSQIVNDFQKGDIAEGYSVSREKKESFPLTVTSAQKNPTAFYLCASSIKGSGETQYFGPGTRLLVL.

The CDR3: CAWSQTPVRALHF. The CDR3 DNA follows: TGTGCCTGGAGCCAAACACCGGTCCGGGCCCTCCACTTT. The rearrangement uses TRBV30 and TRBJ1-6, with D unresolved. V lost 3 bases and J lost 14, with 17 bases in between. The CDR3 sequence is 13 residues long. Germline V CDR1 and CDR2: GTSNPN, SVGIG (reference sequence).

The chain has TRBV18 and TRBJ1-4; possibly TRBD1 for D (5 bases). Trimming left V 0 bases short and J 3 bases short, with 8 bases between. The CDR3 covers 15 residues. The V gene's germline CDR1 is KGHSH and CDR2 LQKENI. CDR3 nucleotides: TGTGCCAGCTCACCACCAAGGGGATCTAATGAAAAACTGTTTTTT. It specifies CASSPPRGSNEKLFF.

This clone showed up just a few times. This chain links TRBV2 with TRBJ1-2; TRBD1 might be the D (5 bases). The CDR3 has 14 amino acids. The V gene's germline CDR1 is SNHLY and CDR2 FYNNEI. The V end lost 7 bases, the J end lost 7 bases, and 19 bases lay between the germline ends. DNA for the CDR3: TGTGCCAGCACTTGGAGGGGTAGTGAGTCTGGCTACACCTTC. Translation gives CASTWRGSESGYTF.

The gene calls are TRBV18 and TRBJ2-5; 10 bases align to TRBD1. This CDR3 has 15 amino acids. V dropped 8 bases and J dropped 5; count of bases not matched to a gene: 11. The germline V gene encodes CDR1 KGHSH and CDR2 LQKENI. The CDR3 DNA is TGTGCCAGCACTCGACAGGGGGCGGTGCAGGAGACCCAGTACTTC. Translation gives CASTRQGAVQETQYF.

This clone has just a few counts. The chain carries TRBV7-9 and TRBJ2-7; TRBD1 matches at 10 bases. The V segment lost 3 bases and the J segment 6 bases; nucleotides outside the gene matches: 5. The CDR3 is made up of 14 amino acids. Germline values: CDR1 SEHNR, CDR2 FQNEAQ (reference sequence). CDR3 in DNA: TGTGCCAGCAGCTTCGGGAGGACAGGGGGCGAGCAGTACGTC. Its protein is CASSFGRTGGEQYV.

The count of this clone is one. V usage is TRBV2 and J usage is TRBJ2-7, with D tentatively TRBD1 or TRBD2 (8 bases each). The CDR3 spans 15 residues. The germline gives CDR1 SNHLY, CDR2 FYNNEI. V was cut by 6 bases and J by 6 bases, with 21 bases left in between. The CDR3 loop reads CASSPGGDRSFEQYV. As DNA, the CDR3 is TGTGCCAGCAGCCCGGGGGGGGACAGGTCATTCGAGCAGTACGTC.

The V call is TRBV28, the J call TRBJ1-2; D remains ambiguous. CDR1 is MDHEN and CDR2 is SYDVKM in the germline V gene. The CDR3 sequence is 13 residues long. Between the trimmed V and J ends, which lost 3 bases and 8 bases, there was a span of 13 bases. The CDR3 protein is CASSFLHLSGYTF. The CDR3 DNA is TGTGCCAGCAGTTTCCTCCATTTGAGCGGCTACACCTTC.

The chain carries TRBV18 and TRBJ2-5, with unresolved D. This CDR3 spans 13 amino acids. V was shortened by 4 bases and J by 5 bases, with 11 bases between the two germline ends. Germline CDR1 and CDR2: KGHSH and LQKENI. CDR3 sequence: CASSLDAFETQYF. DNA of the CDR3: TGTGCCAGCTCACTCGACGCGTTCGAGACCCAGTACTTC.

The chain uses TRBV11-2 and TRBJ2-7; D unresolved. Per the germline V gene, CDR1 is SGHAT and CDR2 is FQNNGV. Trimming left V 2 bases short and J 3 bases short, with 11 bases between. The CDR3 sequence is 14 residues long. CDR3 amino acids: CASSLNRKDYEQYV. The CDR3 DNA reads TGTGCCAGCAGCTTAAATAGGAAAGACTACGAGCAGTACGTC.

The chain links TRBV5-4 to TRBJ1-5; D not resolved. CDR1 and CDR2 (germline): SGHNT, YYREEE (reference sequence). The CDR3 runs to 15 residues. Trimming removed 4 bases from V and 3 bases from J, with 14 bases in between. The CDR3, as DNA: TGTGCCAGCAGCCCGGGCCCTGGGTCCAATCAGCCCCAGCATTTT. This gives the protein CASSPGPGSNQPQHF.

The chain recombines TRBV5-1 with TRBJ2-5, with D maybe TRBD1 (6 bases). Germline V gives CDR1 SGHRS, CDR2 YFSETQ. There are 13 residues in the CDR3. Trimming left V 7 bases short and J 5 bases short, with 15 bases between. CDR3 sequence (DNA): TGCGCCAGCCAGGGGACGCACGGGGAGACCCAGTACTTC. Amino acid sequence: CASQGTHGETQYF.

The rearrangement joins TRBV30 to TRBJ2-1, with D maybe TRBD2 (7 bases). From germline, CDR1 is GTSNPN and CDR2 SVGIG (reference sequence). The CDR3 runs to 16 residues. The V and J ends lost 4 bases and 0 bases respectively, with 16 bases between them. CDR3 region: CAWTPGGRSSYNEQFF. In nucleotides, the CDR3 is TGTGCCTGGACCCCGGGGGGCAGATCCTCCTACAATGAGCAGTTCTTC.

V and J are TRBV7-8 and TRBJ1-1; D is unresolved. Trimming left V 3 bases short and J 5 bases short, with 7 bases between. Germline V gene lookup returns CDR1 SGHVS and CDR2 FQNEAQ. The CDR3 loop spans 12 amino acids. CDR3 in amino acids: CASSFSGTEAFF. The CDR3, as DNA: TGTGCCAGCAGCTTTTCGGGAACTGAAGCTTTCTTT. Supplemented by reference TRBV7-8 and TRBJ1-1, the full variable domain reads GAGVSQSPRYKVAKRGQDVALRCDPISGHVSLFWYQQALGQGPEFLTYFQNEAQLDKSGLPSDRFFAERPEGSVSTLKIQRTQQEDSAVYLCASSFSGTEAFFGQGTRLTVV.

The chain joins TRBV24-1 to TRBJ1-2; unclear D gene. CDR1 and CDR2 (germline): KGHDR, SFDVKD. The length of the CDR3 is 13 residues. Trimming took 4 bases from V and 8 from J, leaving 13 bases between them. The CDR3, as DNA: TGTGCCACCAGTGACCGTGGCTCGTCAGGCTACACCTTC. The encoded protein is CATSDRGSSGYTF.

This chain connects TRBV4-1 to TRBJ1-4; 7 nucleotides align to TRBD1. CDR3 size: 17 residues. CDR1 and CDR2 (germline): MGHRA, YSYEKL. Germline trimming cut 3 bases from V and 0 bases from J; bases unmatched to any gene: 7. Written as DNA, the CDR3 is TGCGCCAGCAGCCAGCTCCCGGGACAGCCAACTAATGAAAAACTGTTTTTT. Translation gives CASSQLPGQPTNEKLFF.

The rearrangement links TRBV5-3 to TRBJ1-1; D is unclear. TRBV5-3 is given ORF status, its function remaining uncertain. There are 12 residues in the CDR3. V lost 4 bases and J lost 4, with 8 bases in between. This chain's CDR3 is CARSLHPTEAFF. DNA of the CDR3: TGTGCCAGAAGCCTACACCCCACTGAAGCTTTCTTT.